This T cell receptor (beta chain) was recovered during a study of T-cell reconstitution after alpha-beta-depleted transplantation in children. Broader study findings: Several hundred graft clones that had expanded were reportedly the source of alpha-beta T cells about two months after transplant. Newly produced T cells mostly provided counts and TCRbeta diversity after one year, as hyperexpanded clones declined. Surviving recipient T cells and thymic progenitors underlay high day-60 TCRbeta diversity in some patients.

CDR1 is KGHDR and CDR2 is SFDVKD in the germline V gene. CDR3 length equals 17 residues. V lost 4 bases to trimming and J lost 4 bases; unmatched junction nucleotides: 9. Preparation of the TCRbeta library was carried out with unique molecular identifiers. MiXCR, run by TCRdb on the PCR reads, gives a single entry per CDR3 protein. The sample lists 700,000 to 950,000 distinct CDR3 sequences; 16% were seen once. As concerns this clonotype: Its antigen remains unknown.

This clonotype originated in a male patient under 18 who had a stem cell transplant for acute lymphoblastic leukemia, so the T cells may come from the graft donor. The genes are TRBV24-1 and TRBJ2-5, with 12 bases fitting TRBD1. This sample comprised PBMCs, mostly from graft donor cells, obtained 360 days after TCRalphabeta/CD19-depleted stem cell transplant. As DNA, the CDR3 is TGTGCCACCAGTGACCCGGGACAGGGGGCTGAAGGAGAGACCCAGTACTTC. Its translation: CATSDPGQGAEGETQYF.